Listed below are T cell receptor beta chains from one sample, sequenced in a study of beta chain features in type 1 diabetes. Data came from immunoSEQ multiplex PCR; TCRdb stores just in-frame clones and leaves some out. The sample yields under 800,000 clones, 15% to 19% seen once. Sequencing was done on a sample of naive CD4+ T cells from blood. The receptors here all came from a man younger than 35 in good health. CDR3s include the opening cysteine and the closing phenylalanine or tryptophan. The D gene is left open where the match is weak. The size entry is marked missing in some rows and otherwise reads once, few, many or a size class.

D: -; size: -; J: TRBJ2-5; V: TRBV4-1; CDR3: CASSQVPNQETQYF; DNA: TGCGCCAGCAGCCAAGTCCCAAACCAAGAGACCCAGTACTTC
D: -; size: few; J: TRBJ2-7; V: TRBV4-3; CDR3: CASSQDVGNSREQYF; DNA: TGCGCCAGCAGCCAAGATGTAGGGAACTCGCGGGAGCAGTACTTC
D: -; size: few; J: TRBJ2-7; V: TRBV30; CDR3: CAWKRVKGFENSYEQYF; DNA: TGTGCCTGGAAGAGGGTAAAAGGTTTCGAAAACTCCTACGAGCAGTACTTC
D: -; size: -; J: TRBJ1-3; V: TRBV5-1; CDR3: CASSPFDSGNTIYF; DNA: TGCGCCAGCAGCCCCTTCGACTCTGGAAACACCATATATTTT
D: TRBD1; size: few; J: TRBJ2-7; V: TRBV15; CDR3: CATSRDVTGGGYEQYF; DNA: TGTGCCACCAGCAGAGATGTGACAGGGGGCGGTTACGAGCAGTACTTC
D: -; size: -; J: TRBJ2-4; V: TRBV5-1; CDR3: CASMGDLAKNIQYF; DNA: TGCGCCAGCATGGGTGACTTAGCCAAAAACATTCAGTACTTC
D: -; size: few; J: TRBJ1-1; V: TRBV18; CDR3: CASSPVLMGLNTEAFF; DNA: TGTGCCAGCTCACCCGTCCTGATGGGATTGAACACTGAAGCTTTCTTT
D: -; size: few; J: TRBJ2-7; V: TRBV28; CDR3: CATGRGGVPYEQYF; DNA: TGTGCCACCGGTAGGGGCGGGGTTCCCTACGAGCAGTACTTC
D: -; size: few; J: TRBJ2-7; V: TRBV7-9; CDR3: CASSLSLWQGSEQYF; DNA: TGTGCCAGCAGCTTATCTTTATGGCAGGGTTCCGAGCAGTACTTC
D: -; size: -; J: TRBJ2-7; V: TRBV10-3; CDR3: CAISESALGVHEQYF; DNA: TGTGCCATCAGTGAGTCGGCTCTAGGGGTCCACGAGCAGTACTTC
D: TRBD2; size: -; J: TRBJ2-7; V: TRBV2; CDR3: CASGLAASYEQYF; DNA: TGTGCCAGTGGACTAGCGGCCTCCTACGAGCAGTACTTC
D: -; size: -; J: TRBJ2-7; V: TRBV25-1; CDR3: CASSEYRGTDEQYF; DNA: TGTGCCAGCAGTGAATACAGGGGCACGGACGAGCAGTACTTC
D: -; size: few; J: TRBJ2-1; V: TRBV28; CDR3: CASREGYSYNEQFF; DNA: TGTGCCAGCAGGGAAGGGTATTCCTACAATGAGCAGTTCTTC
D: TRBD2; size: few; J: TRBJ2-5; V: TRBV7-3; CDR3: CASSLTSGSETQYF; DNA: TGTGCCAGCAGCCTGACTAGCGGGAGCGAGACCCAGTACTTC
D: TRBD2; size: few; J: TRBJ2-7; V: TRBV5-1; CDR3: CASSWEGLYEQYF; DNA: TGCGCCAGCAGCTGGGAGGGTCTCTACGAGCAGTACTTC
D: -; size: -; J: TRBJ1-3; V: TRBV29-1; CDR3: CSVTARLSGNTIYF; DNA: TGCAGCGTGACAGCCCGCCTCTCTGGAAACACCATATATTTT
D: TRBD1; size: -; J: TRBJ2-7; V: TRBV27; CDR3: CASSFLGQGKNGYEQYF; DNA: TGTGCCAGCAGTTTCCTCGGACAGGGTAAAAATGGTTACGAGCAGTACTTC
D: -; size: once; J: TRBJ2-7; V: TRBV5-1; CDR3: CASSSPGTYEQYF; DNA: TGCGCCAGCAGCTCCCCGGGGACCTACGAGCAGTACTTC
D: -; size: few; J: TRBJ1-1; V: TRBV6-6; CDR3: CASTIQGNTEAFF; DNA: TGTGCCAGCACCATACAGGGAAACACTGAAGCTTTCTTT
D: -; size: few; J: TRBJ2-7; V: TRBV4-3; CDR3: CASSQGGGTGAYEQYF; DNA: TGCGCCAGCAGCCAAGGCGGAGGGACTGGGGCCTACGAGCAGTACTTC
D: -; size: -; J: TRBJ1-5; V: TRBV28; CDR3: CASSPPGYRQPQHF; DNA: TGTGCCAGCAGCCCCCCAGGATATCGGCAGCCCCAGCATTTT
D: -; size: few; J: TRBJ2-7; V: TRBV5-1; CDR3: CASKSSGSSYEQYF; DNA: TGCGCCAGCAAATCGTCAGGGAGCTCCTACGAGCAGTACTTC
D: -; size: few; J: TRBJ1-5; V: TRBV13; CDR3: CASSLTLTQPQHF; DNA: TGTGCCAGCAGCTTAACGCTAACACAGCCCCAGCATTTT
D: -; size: few; J: TRBJ2-5; V: TRBV5-4; CDR3: CASRPDPGLEETQYF; DNA: TGTGCCAGCAGGCCCGATCCGGGCCTGGAAGAGACCCAGTACTTC
D: -; size: few; J: TRBJ2-3; V: TRBV19; CDR3: CASSIGRVDTQYF; DNA: TGTGCCAGTAGTATAGGCAGGGTGGATACGCAGTATTTT
D: TRBD1; size: few; J: TRBJ1-4; V: TRBV10-3; CDR3: CAISRDRGNEKLFF; DNA: TGTGCCATCAGTAGGGACAGGGGGAATGAAAAACTGTTTTTT
D: -; size: -; J: TRBJ1-3; V: TRBV7-8; CDR3: CASSLRETGNTIYF; DNA: TGTGCCAGCAGCTTACGGGAAACTGGAAACACCATATATTTT